This T cell receptor beta chain derives from a study of blood T cell repertoires in COVID-19. Study information: Acute-phase and convalescent COVID-19 samples originated in the United States, Italy and Spain.

TCRdb's table, derived via immunoSEQ multiplex PCR, lists solely in-frame clones and lacks some. The sample lists 200,000 to 300,000 clones, roughly 86% occurring once. The sequence came from a woman aged 35 to 49 with acute COVID-19. The sequenced material came from PBMCs or T cells enriched from blood (not recorded which).

CDR3 bases: TGTGCCAGCAGCCAAGAATTTGGGACTAGCGGGCCCAGCTCTGGGGCCAACGTCCTGACTTTC. This encodes CASSQEFGTSGPSSGANVLTF. The V gene is TRBV3-1 (or the pseudogene TRBV3-2), the J gene TRBJ2-6, with TRBD2 matching 12 bases. The trim removed 0 bases at V and 0 bases at J, leaving 9 bases unmatched. The V gene's germline CDR1 is LGHDT and CDR2 YNNKEL (reference sequence). The CDR3 has 21 residues.